Below, 19 T cell receptor beta chains from the same sample are listed, as sequenced in a study of CD8 T cells in ankylosing spondylitis (dated by TCRdb to about 2017). Library preparation employed 5' RACE. These reads were obtained on an Illumina HiSeq 2500. The public reads were reprocessed in TCRdb via fastp at Q25 and MiXCR, keeping in-frame beta chains. Every distinct CDR3 protein forms one entry, paired with its most common genes and DNA. The sample profile shows 100,000 to 150,000 distinct CDR3 sequences; around 9.7% of them were found once. The ten largest clones add up to 3.3% of the sample. Sequencing was performed on blood, either unsorted or a sorted T cell fraction (not recorded which). Receptor source: a male donor with ankylosing spondylitis or in good health (not recorded which).

The chain has TRBV15 and TRBJ2-5; 12 bases align to TRBD2. Germline values: CDR1 LNHNV, CDR2 YYDKDF (reference sequence). The V gene end was trimmed by 0 bases and the J gene end by 1 base; junction bases not matched to a gene: 3. The CDR3 sequence is 17 residues long. CDR3 residues: CATSRDPGLAGQETQYF. In nucleotides, the CDR3 is TGTGCCACCAGCAGAGATCCGGGACTAGCGGGCCAAGAGACCCAGTACTTC.

The table lists this clonotype with many counts. The chain has TRBV4-3 and TRBJ2-6, with unresolved D. Per the germline V gene, CDR1 is LGHNA and CDR2 is YSLEER. Trimming removed 3 bases from V and 0 bases from J, with 15 bases in between. The CDR3 is 18 residues long. CDR3 in DNA: TGCGCCAGCAGCCAGCAATCTTCCCAGAGCTCTGGGGCCAACGTCCTGACTTTC. Translated, it gives CASSQQSSQSSGANVLTF.

This clonotype was observed at least ten times. This chain links TRBV20-1 with TRBJ2-3; 7 bases align to TRBD2. This CDR3 contains 14 residues. Per germline, CDR1 DFQATT and CDR2 SNEGSKA (reference sequence). Trimming took 3 bases from V and 5 from J; bases not matched to a gene: 8. CDR3 sequence: CSARLGTTLDTQYF. The CDR3 nucleotides are TGCAGTGCTAGGCTGGGGACTACTTTAGATACGCAGTATTTT.

This clonotype showed up many times. The chain links TRBV5-1 to TRBJ1-2, with 11 nucleotides matching TRBD1. The V and J ends lost 1 base and 3 bases, in that order; junction bases with no gene match: 2. The CDR3 has 15 residues. The V gene's germline CDR1 is SGHRS and CDR2 YFSETQ. The CDR3 DNA sequence: TGCGCCAGCAGCTTGTGGACAGGGGGCGACTATGGCTACACCTTC. Translation gives CASSLWTGGDYGYTF.

This clonotype was observed at least ten times. The chain employs TRBV20-1 and TRBJ1-6; 7 bases align to TRBD1. This CDR3 spans 14 amino acids. Germline V gives CDR1 DFQATT, CDR2 SNEGSKA (reference sequence). The J segment lost 7 bases and the V segment lost 3 bases, leaving 6 bases of the junction unmatched. The CDR3 loop is CSASRDSWNSPLHF. The CDR3 coding sequence is TGCAGTGCTAGTAGGGACAGTTGGAATTCACCCCTCCACTTT.

The chain uses TRBV5-1 and TRBJ1-1; D call uncertain. Germline V gives CDR1 SGHRS, CDR2 YFSETQ. The CDR3 runs 17 residues. V lost 0 bases, J lost 4 bases, and 19 bases lay in between. In nucleotides, the CDR3 is TGCGCCAGCAGCTTGGACTTCAGCTTCCAGAGAGGCACTGAAGCTTTCTTT. It yields the protein CASSLDFSFQRGTEAFF.

Many counts were recorded for this clonotype. The rearrangement links TRBV27 to TRBJ1-4; 8 nucleotides line up with TRBD1. The CDR3 has 16 amino acids. Germline V gene sequence: CDR1 MNHEY, CDR2 SMNVEV (reference sequence). The ends lost 2 bases at V and 0 bases at J; junction bases unmatched: 2. CDR3 region: CASSLGTGATNEKLFF. CDR3 nucleotides: TGTGCCAGCAGTTTAGGGACAGGCGCAACTAATGAAAAACTGTTTTTT. The variable domain in full, completed from reference TRBV27 and TRBJ1-4, reads EAQVTQNPRYLITVTGKKLTVTCSQNMNHEYMSWYRQDPGLGLRQIYYSMNVEVTDKGDVPEGYKVSRKEKRNFPLILESPSPNQTSLYFCASSLGTGATNEKLFFGSGTQLSVL.

This clonotype was counted between two and nine times. The V and J genes are TRBV5-1 and TRBJ1-4; D gene uncertain. Germline lookup yields CDR1 SGHRS and CDR2 YFSETQ. The CDR3 length is 13 residues. The germline V and J ends were trimmed by 4 bases and 8 bases, with 12 bases remaining between them. For the CDR3, the DNA is TGCGCCAGCAGCGGAACTGGAAAGGAAAAACTGTTTTTT. This encodes CASSGTGKEKLFF.

This clonotype was recorded at least ten times. The chain couples TRBV20-1 to TRBJ2-4, with 10 bases that match TRBD2. Germline CDR1 and CDR2: DFQATT and SNEGSKA (reference sequence). V lost 6 bases to trimming and J lost 3 bases; unmatched junction nucleotides: 5. This CDR3 region has 14 residues. The CDR3 sequence: CSAPRTSGKNIQYF. In nucleotides, the CDR3 is TGCAGTGCGCCTAGGACTAGCGGCAAAAACATTCAGTACTTC.

The rearrangement joins TRBV5-6 to TRBJ2-1, with no clear D. This CDR3 contains 15 residues. V lost 1 base and J lost 5, with 13 bases in between. Germline assignment: CDR1 SGHDT and CDR2 YYEEEE. CDR3 amino acids: CASSLYRVLHNEQFF. The CDR3 DNA sequence: TGTGCCAGCAGCTTGTACCGGGTCCTTCACAATGAGCAGTTCTTC.

This clonotype showed up many times. V gene TRBV12-3 or TRBV12-4 combines with J gene TRBJ2-6, with a tentative D call TRBD1 (5 bases). V gave up 5 bases and J gave up 0 bases, with 11 bases separating them. The length of the CDR3 is 16 residues. As DNA, the CDR3 is TGTGCCAGCAGTCCACGACAGAGCTCTGGGGCCAACGTCCTGACTTTC. Protein sequence: CASSPRQSSGANVLTF.

This clonotype was picked up a small number of times. The chain joins TRBV15 to TRBJ2-5, with 10 positions matching TRBD2. The CDR3 is 18 amino acids. Losses at the gene ends were 6 bases for V and 3 bases for J; bases not matched to a gene: 16. The V gene's germline CDR1 is LNHNV and CDR2 YYDKDF (reference sequence). The CDR3 nucleotides are TGTGCCACCAGGCGGACATTGTCAGCGGGAGGGCCTGAAGAGACCCAGTACTTC. Translated: CATRRTLSAGGPEETQYF.

The V and J genes are TRBV12-3 or TRBV12-4 and TRBJ2-1, with 12 bases identical to TRBD2. The CDR3 contains 14 residues. The junction had 6 bases not matched to a gene; V was cut back by 6 bases and J by 9 bases. The CDR3 DNA follows: TGTGCCAGCAGCAAGACTAGCGGGAGAAGTGAGCAGTTCTTC. Protein: CASSKTSGRSEQFF.

This clonotype was observed many times. This sequence joins TRBV5-1 and TRBJ2-2; weak D call: TRBD1 (5 bases). Germline V CDR1 and CDR2: SGHRS, YFSETQ. The germline V and J ends were trimmed by 0 bases and 3 bases, with 12 bases remaining between them. The CDR3 sequence is 16 residues long. The DNA of the CDR3 is TGCGCCAGCAGCTTGGATGCAGGGATCGACACCGGGGAGCTGTTTTTT. It translates to CASSLDAGIDTGELFF.

V usage is TRBV5-1 and J usage is TRBJ2-1; no clear D. This CDR3 comprises 13 residues. V gave up 1 base and J gave up 5 bases, with 7 bases separating them. Germline CDR1 and CDR2: SGHRS and YFSETQ. In nucleotides, the CDR3 is TGCGCCAGCAGCTTGAAAAGAAACAATGAGCAGTTCTTC. This sequence encodes CASSLKRNNEQFF.

This clonotype appeared many times. The V gene is TRBV28, the J gene TRBJ1-4; 7 positions match TRBD1. Germline V gene sequence: CDR1 MDHEN, CDR2 SYDVKM. After removal of 5 bases from V and 6 bases from J, the junction contained 12 bases not matched to a gene. The CDR3 is made up of 16 amino acids. Written as DNA, the CDR3 is TGTGCCAGCAGTCCGCGACAGGGTAGGATGGATGAAAAACTGTTTTTT. This encodes CASSPRQGRMDEKLFF.

This clonotype was seen ten or more times. This chain joins TRBV7-9 and TRBJ2-6; no clear D. This CDR3 is 17 amino acids long. Germline V gives CDR1 SEHNR, CDR2 FQNEAQ (reference sequence). The ends were cut back, 3 bases at V and 0 bases at J, with 12 bases in the middle. CDR3 DNA: TGTGCCAGCAGCTTTAACGAATTTGTCTCTGGGGCCAACGTCCTGACTTTC. Translated: CASSFNEFVSGANVLTF.

This chain links TRBV7-2 with TRBJ2-7; D not resolved. CDR1 and CDR2 from the germline V gene are SGHTA and FQGNSA. Trimming left V 4 bases short and J 2 bases short, with 12 bases between. CDR3 length: 14 residues. The CDR3 region is CASSSPQAAYEQYF. CDR3 DNA: TGTGCCAGCAGCTCCCCCCAGGCAGCCTACGAGCAGTACTTC.

This clonotype was detected many times. The V call is TRBV4-2, the J call TRBJ1-5; D might be TRBD1 (6 bases). The CDR3 totals 19 residues. CDR1 is LGHNA and CDR2 is YNFKEQ in the germline V gene. Trimming pared 4 bases from V and 2 bases from J, leaving 24 bases between. CDR3: CASSPESGTLLAGNQPQHF. CDR3 DNA sequence: TGTGCCAGCAGCCCGGAGTCCGGGACACTCTTAGCGGGCAATCAGCCCCAGCATTTT.